This is a list of T cell receptor beta chains from one sample in a study of cytomegalovirus exposure and HLA in healthy donors. The protocol was immunoSEQ multiplex PCR, while the TCRdb copy is restricted to in-frame clones and leaves out a portion. The data contain about 130,000 clones, approximately 70% of them singletons. The sequenced sample consisted of PBMCs. These receptors all come from an older woman in good health and CMV-seropositive. Both conserved end residues are trimmed from each CDR3. Each record gives: clone size, D gene, V gene, CDR3 protein. A D gene is named only where the DNA matches it firmly. For some rows the clone size is stated as once, few or many, or as a class when expanded; others skip it.

>.|TRBD1|TRBV10-3
AISDRGQGTYEQY
>.|TRBD1|TRBV5-4
ASTMVLQGKPYEQY
>.|.|TRBV6-6
ASSQEETQY
>.|TRBD2|TRBV10-1
ASSAGAARGEQF
>.|TRBD1|TRBV2
ASKRIPGQVNTDTQY
>.|.|TRBV7-3
ASSKAGGETQY
>.|.|TRBV25-1
ASSDAGVSGYT
>.|TRBD1|TRBV7-9
ASSLTGGRQPQH
>few|.|TRBV4-2
ASSQAPGLDEQF
>.|.|TRBV28
ASSTRNTGELF
>once|.|TRBV9
ASSQGSGNYGYT
>.|TRBD1|TRBV10-3
AISPGTGVEKLF
>.|TRBD2|TRBV18
ASSPNSGGADTQY
>.|.|TRBV11-2
ASSLGGVPNGYT
>.|TRBD1|TRBV7-9
ASSFTRGTVWGAEAF
>.|.|TRBV6-6
ASTMMSSGNTIY
>.|TRBD1|TRBV9
ASSGGTVNTEAF
>medium-sized|.|TRBV5-1
ASSFISSGSYEQY
>.|TRBD2|TRBV19
ASSIDGLAGGPPGNEQF
>few|.|TRBV11-2
ASSLSNGFPAF
>.|TRBD1|TRBV5-1
ASSLSPTGGNQPQH
>.|.|TRBV5-1
ASSTMGQRNTGELF
>few|.|TRBV21-1
ASSKKGAGNTIY
>.|TRBD1|TRBV10-3
AIGPGTGGRWETQY
>.|.|TRBV5-1
ASSLPIQGNTDTQY
>.|TRBD1|TRBV19
ASSEQGTTNYGYT
>.|.|TRBV5-1
ASSWDTDGSYT
>.|TRBD1|TRBV2
ASSQGDKGYYGYT
>.|TRBD2|TRBV6-5
ASSYSGRGGDYEQY
>.|TRBD1|TRBV5-1
ASSLTRTGWADTQY
>.|TRBD1|TRBV15
ATNTGAGNTIY
>.|.|TRBV19
ASNLGGYSNQPQH
>.|.|TRBV9
ASSSLNSPLH
>.|.|TRBV5-4
ASSQDSYTDTQY
>.|TRBD1|TRBV10-2
ASVSGTGSYEQY
>few|.|TRBV7-2
ASSFRDTNQPQH
>.|TRBD1|TRBV27
ASNRQGPNSPLH
>.|TRBD1|TRBV5-6
ASTMTGDRLRYT
>.|.|TRBV6-5
ASSFRTENNYGYT
>.|TRBD1|TRBV4-2
ASSPGTGKGETQY
>.|TRBD2|TRBV18
ASGSSGQDEQY
>.|.|TRBV5-3
ARSRDGQNNSPLH